This T cell receptor beta chain was obtained from a study of tumour-infiltrating T cells in Burkitt lymphoma. Looking at the study overall: Patients covered every epidemiological subtype of Burkitt lymphoma. Repertoire clonality predicted overall and progression-free survival. Broader study findings: Public clonotypes, several, appeared across numerous Burkitt lymphoma patients.

This CDR3 spans 15 amino acids. V lost 2 bases to trimming and J lost 3 bases, with 11 bases between them. Germline V gives CDR1 MNHEY, CDR2 SVGAGI. Repertoires were generated with immunoSEQ multiplex PCR, while TCRdb's copy carries only in-frame clones and drops some. The data show 150 or so clones, more than 60% seen once. Concerning this clone: The antigen remains undetermined.

The sequence was collected from a human donor with Burkitt lymphoma. The chain uses TRBV6-5 and TRBJ2-1; perhaps TRBD1 as D (5 bases). The sample was tumor tissue. The CDR3 sequence: CASSYRQPYYNEQFF. CDR3 nucleotides: TGTGCCAGCAGTTACCGACAGCCTTACTACAATGAGCAGTTCTTC.